The present T cell receptor beta chain was sequenced within a study of blood T cells in healthy people across ages. This clonotype was counted only a few times. Its target is not known. The study, taken as a whole, reports: Any changes in expanded clonotypes were possibly confounded, as donor CMV status remained unknown. Both naive CD4+ cell counts and diversity were greater in long-lived donors than in aged donors.

A J-beta primer mix and a sample-barcoded 5' primer were used in a second PCR of about 7 to 12 cycles. Each CDR3 protein gets one entry after TCRdb re-called the 5' RACE reads with MiXCR. The sample records roughly 700,000 distinct CDR3 sequences, approximately 49% being singletons. What was sequenced was blood. This receptor was obtained from a woman in her sixties or seventies in good health.

The chain's CDR3 is CASKGLAGGTGELFF. CDR3 sequence (DNA): TGTGCCAGCAAAGGGCTAGCGGGAGGCACCGGGGAGCTGTTTTTT. This chain joins TRBV2 and TRBJ2-2; 11 bases line up with TRBD2. This CDR3 region has 15 residues. CDR1 is SNHLY, CDR2 FYNNEI, per germline. Losses at the gene ends were 7 bases for V and 4 bases for J; bases not matched to a gene: 5.